What follows are 9 T cell receptor beta chains derived from one specimen sequenced in a study of blood T cell repertoires in COVID-19 (dated by TCRdb to about 2020). To prepare the library, the immunoSEQ multiplex PCR assay was applied. This is the immuneACCESS table as TCRdb keeps it, with only in-frame sequences that have V and J called. A part of the clones is gone; compared with another copy, unresolved V genes explain less than half, and the rest is unexplained. The sample data list roughly 260,000 clones, and 82% of these were observed just once. The leading ten clones occupy approximately 3.1% of the sample. Sequenced material: peripheral blood. All receptors derive from a woman in her late teens or twenties with acute or convalescent COVID-19.

V gene TRBV18 combines with J gene TRBJ2-1; TRBD2 matches at 11 bases. CDR3 length: 16 residues. The V gene end was trimmed by 4 bases and the J gene end by 4 bases; junction bases not matched to a gene: 6. Germline V gives CDR1 KGHSH, CDR2 LQKENI. CDR3: CASSLTSGSSYNEQFF. In nucleotides, the CDR3 is TGTGCCAGCTCACTCACTAGCGGGAGTTCGTACAATGAGCAGTTCTTC.

The genes are TRBV7-8 and TRBJ1-5; possibly TRBD1 for D (5 bases). V was pared by 0 bases and J by 6 bases, with 9 bases between. The CDR3 has 14 residues. The V gene's germline CDR1 is SGHVS and CDR2 FQNEAQ. The chain's CDR3 is CASSLAGGTQPQHF. Written as DNA, the CDR3 is TGTGCCAGCAGCTTAGCGGGAGGGACTCAGCCCCAGCATTTT.

The chain carries TRBV5-4 and TRBJ1-3, with TRBD1 matching 9 bases. CDR1 is SGHNT and CDR2 is YYREEE in the germline V gene (reference sequence). The CDR3 covers 16 residues. Unmatched junction bases numbered 3, after V lost 0 bases and J lost 2 bases. CDR3 residues: CASSLGDRVAGNTIYF. CDR3 bases: TGTGCCAGCAGCTTGGGGGACAGGGTGGCTGGAAACACCATATATTTT.

This clone was seen just once. The chain is built from TRBV2 and TRBJ2-7; D possibly corresponds to TRBD1 (6 bases). CDR1 is SNHLY, CDR2 FYNNEI, per germline. V was trimmed by 6 bases and J by 3 bases, leaving 6 bases between them. The CDR3 runs 11 residues. In DNA, the CDR3 is TGTGCCAGCAGCAGGGGCTACGAGCAGTACTTC. Residues: CASSRGYEQYF.

V and J are TRBV20-1 and TRBJ1-5; 9 nucleotides match TRBD1. CDR3 length equals 15 residues. From germline, CDR1 is DFQATT and CDR2 SNEGSKA (reference sequence). The ends lost 3 bases at V and 5 bases at J; junction bases unmatched: 8. The CDR3 DNA is TGCAGTGCTAGTCTCGGGACAGGGAAAGATCAGCCCCAGCATTTT. Protein product: CSASLGTGKDQPQHF.

A single count supports this clone. The rearrangement joins TRBV19 to TRBJ1-5, with 9 bases identical to TRBD1. CDR3 length equals 14 residues. Per the germline V gene, CDR1 is LNHDA and CDR2 is SQIVND (reference sequence). With 5 bases clipped from V and 9 bases from J, the junction kept 8 bases outside the gene matches. CDR3 DNA: TGTGCCAGTAGTCCACAACAGGGGGCAGGGCCCCAGCATTTT. Translating gives CASSPQQGAGPQHF.

The V gene is TRBV28, the J gene TRBJ1-2; 8 bases agree with TRBD1. CDR1 and CDR2 (germline): MDHEN, SYDVKM. The CDR3 is made up of 17 amino acids. The J segment lost 1 base and the V segment lost 2 bases, leaving 9 bases of the junction unmatched. The CDR3 sequence: CASSLQGALLLNYGYTF. CDR3 in DNA: TGTGCCAGCAGTTTACAGGGGGCCCTCCTCCTTAACTATGGCTACACCTTC.

In its sample, this clone was seen once. The genes are TRBV6-5 and TRBJ2-7; possible D gene TRBD2, 5 bases. The germline gives CDR1 MNHEY, CDR2 SVGAGI. The CDR3 has 16 amino acids. V lost 0 bases to trimming and J lost 3 bases, with 15 bases between them. The CDR3 sequence is CASSYSTGPGIYEQYF. The DNA for the CDR3 is TGTGCCAGCAGTTACTCGACCGGTCCGGGGATCTACGAGCAGTACTTC.

The chain has TRBV5-1 and TRBJ2-1; 13 bases fit TRBD2. Germline-derived CDR1 and CDR2 are SGHRS and YFSETQ. V lost 1 base and J lost 8; bases outside the gene matches: 9. CDR3 length: 17 amino acids. CDR3 bases: TGCGCCAGCAGCTTGCTGGGGACTAGCGGGATGATCGATGAGCAGTTCTTC. Amino acid sequence: CASSLLGTSGMIDEQFF.